The sample holds a few counts of the clone carrying this T cell receptor (beta chain). The target antigen is unknown. V was trimmed by 4 bases and J by 6 bases, leaving 10 bases between them. Germline V gives CDR1 KGHSH, CDR2 LQKENI. This CDR3 spans 13 amino acids. This record comes from a study of cytomegalovirus exposure and HLA in healthy donors. Points from the study as a whole: Relative to the approximately 680-donor mean, N-insertions were reportedly fewer in an Asian-associated ancestry cluster in a later analysis. Some V segments, including TRBV6-2 and TRBV6-3, were excluded as indistinguishable. It was reported that TCR beta sequences correctly inferred the HLA-A and HLA-B alleles for most subjects.

The PCR was carried out with 60 Vbeta primers and 13 Jbeta primers. The assay was immunoSEQ multiplex PCR, and TCRdb's table has in-frame clones only and misses some. The table records 100,000 to 150,000 clones, roughly 80% of them present only once. This TCR derives from a woman in her thirties or forties in good health and CMV-seropositive. The chain employs TRBV18 and TRBJ1-5; D is unclear. The specimen was PBMCs. CDR3: CASSQEEGQPQHF. The CDR3 DNA follows: TGTGCCAGCTCACAGGAGGAGGGTCAGCCCCAGCATTTT. The whole variable domain, remainder taken from reference TRBV18 and TRBJ1-5, is NAGVMQNPRHLVRRRGQEARLRCSPMKGHSHVYWYRQLPEEGLKFMVYLQKENIIDESGMPKERFSAEFPKEGPSILRIQQVVRGDSAAYFCASSQEEGQPQHFGDGTRLSIL.